Listed below are T cell receptor beta chains from one sample, sequenced in a study of blood T cells in healthy people across ages. Each CDR3 protein gets one entry after TCRdb re-called the 5' RACE reads with MiXCR. The sample has fewer than 800,000 distinct CDR3 sequences; approximately 30% are singletons. Sequencing used blood. The receptors were gathered from a woman aged 80 or over in good health. Both conserved end residues are part of each CDR3. A D gene is named only where the DNA matches it firmly. The size entry is marked missing in some rows and otherwise reads once, few, many or a size class.

CDR3: CAWSVIGEQYF; DNA: TGTGCCTGGAGTGTAATCGGCGAGCAGTACTTC; V: TRBV30; D: NA; J: TRBJ2-7; size: few
CDR3: CASSQETPRGTQYF; DNA: TGTGCCAGCAGCCAAGAGACTCCCAGGGGGACCCAGTACTTC; V: TRBV3-1; D: NA; J: TRBJ2-5; size: many
CDR3: CSARVRTSGNYVQYF; DNA: TGCAGTGCTAGAGTTAGGACTAGCGGGAACTACGTGCAGTACTTC; V: TRBV20-1; D: TRBD2; J: TRBJ2-4; size: once
CDR3: CASRPGQGGVNEQFF; DNA: TGTGCCAGTAGACCGGGACAGGGAGGCGTCAATGAGCAGTTCTTC; V: TRBV19; D: TRBD1; J: TRBJ2-1; size: NA
CDR3: CASGLGGLAGNHYEQYF; DNA: TGTGCCAGCGGCTTAGGAGGACTAGCGGGGAACCACTACGAGCAGTACTTC; V: TRBV7-9; D: TRBD2; J: TRBJ2-7; size: NA
CDR3: CASSLSSGVTDTQYF; DNA: TGTGCCAGCAGCTTGTCTAGCGGGGTCACAGATACGCAGTATTTT; V: TRBV11-2; D: TRBD2; J: TRBJ2-3; size: once
CDR3: CASSVVPETDTQYF; DNA: TGTGCCAGCAGCGTTGTACCGGAGACAGATACGCAGTATTTT; V: TRBV9; D: NA; J: TRBJ2-3; size: many
CDR3: CASSFQGTNNSPLHF; DNA: TGTGCCAGCAGCTTTCAAGGAACTAATAATTCACCCCTCCACTTT; V: TRBV7-9; D: NA; J: TRBJ1-6; size: many
CDR3: CASSLAGSRYDGYTF; DNA: TGCGCCAGCAGCTTGGCCGGGTCTCGGTATGACGGCTACACCTTC; V: TRBV5-1; D: NA; J: TRBJ1-2; size: NA
CDR3: CASSQVGRLNEKLFF; DNA: TGTGCCAGCAGCCAAGTGGGCAGGCTTAATGAAAAACTGTTTTTT; V: TRBV3-1; D: NA; J: TRBJ1-4; size: NA
CDR3: CASRNRDRAYEQYF; DNA: TGCGCCAGCAGAAACCGGGACAGAGCCTACGAGCAGTACTTC; V: TRBV5-1; D: TRBD1; J: TRBJ2-7; size: many
CDR3: CASSLGFPSETARSYEQYF; DNA: TGCGCCAGCAGCTTGGGCTTCCCATCGGAGACCGCCCGGAGTTACGAGCAGTACTTC; V: TRBV5-1; D: NA; J: TRBJ2-7; size: many
CDR3: CAITAGGSYEQYF; DNA: TGTGCCATCACGGCAGGAGGTTCCTACGAGCAGTACTTC; V: TRBV10-3; D: NA; J: TRBJ2-7; size: many
CDR3: CASSWGPGLAAQETQYF; DNA: TGTGCCAGCAGTTGGGGTCCCGGACTAGCGGCCCAAGAGACCCAGTACTTC; V: TRBV6-5; D: TRBD2; J: TRBJ2-5; size: many
CDR3: CASSLSGISYNEQFF; DNA: TGTGCCAGCAGCCTTAGCGGGATCTCCTACAATGAGCAGTTCTTC; V: TRBV7-2; D: TRBD2; J: TRBJ2-1; size: NA
CDR3: CSARRVGQTYNEQFF; DNA: TGCAGTGCTAGGCGGGTCGGTCAGACATACAATGAGCAGTTCTTC; V: TRBV20-1; D: NA; J: TRBJ2-1; size: NA
CDR3: CAGSLDRTGNSPLHF; DNA: TGCGCCGGCAGCTTGGACCGGACAGGGAATTCACCCCTCCACTTT; V: TRBV5-1; D: TRBD1; J: TRBJ1-6; size: NA
CDR3: CAWTKGQMYTEAFF; DNA: TGTGCCTGGACGAAGGGACAGATGTACACTGAAGCTTTCTTT; V: TRBV30; D: TRBD1; J: TRBJ1-1; size: NA
CDR3: CASSLATDVGELFF; DNA: TGTGCCAGCAGCTTGGCCACGGACGTCGGGGAGCTGTTTTTT; V: TRBV5-5; D: NA; J: TRBJ2-2; size: few
CDR3: CSARDIRRQTSYEQYF; DNA: TGCAGTGCTAGAGATATTAGACGGCAGACAAGCTACGAGCAGTACTTC; V: TRBV20-1; D: NA; J: TRBJ2-7; size: many
CDR3: CASSLAGELNEQFF; DNA: TGTGCCAGTAGTCTTGCGGGGGAATTAAATGAGCAGTTCTTC; V: TRBV6-1; D: TRBD2; J: TRBJ2-1; size: many
CDR3: CASSLGVGVTDTQYF; DNA: TGTGCCAGCAGCTTAGGAGTTGGAGTCACAGATACGCAGTATTTT; V: TRBV11-3; D: NA; J: TRBJ2-3; size: many
CDR3: CASGAAPGWEQYF; DNA: TGTGCTAGTGGTGCCGCCCCAGGTTGGGAGCAGTACTTC; V: TRBV12-5; D: NA; J: TRBJ2-5; size: few
CDR3: CAISDRDRGESQQFF; DNA: TGTGCCATCAGTGATAGGGACAGGGGCGAGAGTCAGCAGTTCTTC; V: TRBV10-3; D: TRBD1; J: TRBJ2-1; size: many
CDR3: CASRPPLAASYNEQFF; DNA: TGTGCCAGCAGACCCCCACTAGCTGCCTCCTACAATGAGCAGTTCTTC; V: TRBV12-3/TRBV12-4; D: NA; J: TRBJ2-1; size: many
CDR3: CSASGGAFDTQYF; DNA: TGCAGTGCTAGCGGGGGGGCTTTTGATACGCAGTATTTT; V: TRBV20-1; D: TRBD2; J: TRBJ2-3; size: many
CDR3: CASRRSTDTQYF; DNA: TGTGCCAGCAGACGCAGCACAGATACGCAGTATTTT; V: TRBV5-6; D: NA; J: TRBJ2-3; size: many
CDR3: CASSLGTGSEAGRPQHF; DNA: TGTGCCAGCAGCTTGGGGACAGGCTCAGAAGCGGGGCGGCCCCAGCATTTT; V: TRBV5-6; D: TRBD1; J: TRBJ1-5; size: NA
CDR3: CASSQVTFRGPSTGELFF; DNA: TGTGCCAGCAGCCAAGTTACGTTCCGGGGCCCTAGCACCGGGGAGCTGTTTTTT; V: TRBV4-2; D: NA; J: TRBJ2-2; size: NA
CDR3: CSAPGDSPHEQYF; DNA: TGCAGTGCTCCGGGTGACTCACCTCACGAGCAGTACTTC; V: TRBV20-1; D: NA; J: TRBJ2-7; size: NA
CDR3: CASSVGGGVHNEQFF; DNA: TGTGCCAGCAGCGTAGGCGGGGGCGTCCACAATGAGCAGTTCTTC; V: TRBV9; D: NA; J: TRBJ2-1; size: many
CDR3: CAVQDSRGGTYEQYF; DNA: TGTGCCGTCCAGGACAGCCGGGGTGGAACCTACGAGCAGTACTTC; V: TRBV6-1; D: NA; J: TRBJ2-7; size: many
CDR3: CASSGGTGRNQETQYF; DNA: TGCGCCAGCAGCGGGGGGACAGGGAGAAATCAAGAGACCCAGTACTTC; V: TRBV5-1; D: TRBD1; J: TRBJ2-5; size: few
CDR3: CASSPKGPGIDNQPQHF; DNA: TGTGCCAGCAGCCCCAAGGGGCCAGGGATAGATAATCAGCCCCAGCATTTT; V: TRBV3-1; D: NA; J: TRBJ1-5; size: NA
CDR3: CASSLVIAGDSYEQYF; DNA: TGTGCCAGCAGTTTGGTGATAGCGGGTGACTCCTACGAGCAGTACTTC; V: TRBV12-3/TRBV12-4; D: TRBD2; J: TRBJ2-7; size: many
CDR3: CASSRSAGGFEAFF; DNA: TGTGCCAGCAGCCGATCAGCCGGAGGTTTTGAAGCTTTCTTT; V: TRBV2; D: NA; J: TRBJ1-1; size: few
CDR3: CSAPLGAALGPSYEQYF; DNA: TGCAGTGCTCCACTAGGTGCGGCCCTGGGTCCCTCCTACGAGCAGTACTTC; V: TRBV20-1; D: NA; J: TRBJ2-7; size: many